This T cell receptor (beta chain) was observed in a study of PD-1 blockade in classical Hodgkin lymphoma. No patient escaped relapse after autologous stem cell transplantation, and brentuximab vedotin exposure varied. Using immunoSEQ multiplex PCR, the repertoire was profiled, and TCRdb retains in-frame clones only, with some absent. The top ten hold around 8.3% of the sample, which has more than 15,000 clones, 55% to 70% seen once. The germline gives CDR1 SNHLY, CDR2 FYNNEI. V was clipped by 6 bases and J by 2 bases, with 17 bases between them. This CDR3 is 15 amino acids long. Source: peripheral blood mononuclear cells (PBMCs), taken before the second cycle of nivolumab. This receptor was identified in a human donor with classical Hodgkin lymphoma. The rearrangement links TRBV2 to TRBJ2-7, with D possibly being TRBD1 (6 bases). The CDR3 spells CASRVDRTPTYEQYF. The CDR3 DNA reads TGTGCCAGCAGGGTAGACAGGACACCTACCTACGAGCAGTACTTC.